This T cell receptor beta chain stems from a study of T cell responses to AZD1222 COVID-19 vaccine. Findings and limits, study-wide: Mapped onto spike, vaccine-associated CD4 TCRs spanned it and were dominant at 160-218 and 743-854. Just a handful of AZD1222 recipients were seropositive at baseline. Samples come after the peak T cell response, not at day 14. Donor demographics were predominantly white British with a female majority; clonal diversity may be underestimated.

This clone was observed a handful of times. Its antigen is still unknown. Profiling relied on immunoSEQ multiplex PCR, and the TCRdb table lists in-frame clones only, not all of them. The table lists just over 150,000 clones, about nine tenths of them singletons. The germline V gene encodes CDR1 GTSNPN and CDR2 SVGIG (reference sequence). This CDR3 is built from 12 residues. Trimming pared 1 base from V and 5 bases from J, leaving 8 bases between. V gene TRBV30 combines with J gene TRBJ1-2; D might be TRBD1 (5 bases). The sample was peripheral blood, taken on day 0 of AZD1222 vaccination. The clonotype was recovered from an adult in good health. The CDR3 DNA reads as TGTGCCTGGAGTGGCGGGGCTTATGGCTACACCTTC. Protein sequence: CAWSGGAYGYTF.